This is a list of T cell receptor beta chains from one sample in a study of cytomegalovirus exposure and HLA in healthy donors. Libraries were prepared by immunoSEQ multiplex PCR; TCRdb keeps only in-frame clonotypes and omits some of them. Among more than 50,000 clones, 72% were seen once, and the ten largest hold around 22%. Sequences were obtained from PBMCs. These receptors were taken from a woman between 50 and 59 years old in good health and CMV-seropositive. The CDR3 runs from the conserved cysteine through the conserved F or W. A D gene is named only where the DNA matches it firmly. Size values are once, few and many counts, or a class for expanded clones, and some rows have none.

clone size | J gene | CDR3 length | V gene | D gene | CDR3 protein | CDR3 DNA
NA | TRBJ2-2 | 13 | TRBV7-2 | NA | CASNLQGRGELFF | TGTGCCAGCAACCTACAGGGCCGCGGGGAGCTGTTTTTT
NA | TRBJ1-1 | 14 | TRBV6-1 | NA | CASSDPGRYTEAFF | TGTGCCAGCAGTGACCCAGGGCGATACACTGAAGCTTTCTTT
NA | TRBJ2-7 | 14 | TRBV11-1 | TRBD2 | CASSHSGNRGEQYF | TGTGCCAGCAGTCATAGCGGGAACCGAGGCGAGCAGTACTTC
NA | TRBJ1-2 | 16 | TRBV7-2 | TRBD1 | CASSLGDRLANYGYTF | TGTGCCAGCAGCTTAGGGGACAGGCTAGCTAACTATGGCTACACCTTC
NA | TRBJ2-1 | 14 | TRBV7-2 | NA | CASSLEFGGREQFF | TGTGCCAGCTCCCTCGAGTTTGGAGGGAGGGAGCAGTTCTTC
NA | TRBJ2-2 | 14 | TRBV2 | TRBD1 | CASKRDRAPGELFF | TGTGCCAGCAAAAGGGACAGGGCCCCCGGGGAGCTGTTTTTT
few | TRBJ2-7 | 14 | TRBV6-6 | TRBD2 | CASSSGGGPYEQYF | TGTGCCAGCAGCTCGGGGGGTGGCCCTTACGAGCAGTACTTC
once | TRBJ1-6 | 15 | TRBV5-6 | TRBD1 | CASSTVTGLFSPLHF | TGTGCCAGCAGCACCGTGACAGGGTTGTTTTCACCCCTCCACTTT
NA | TRBJ1-5 | 15 | TRBV7-2 | NA | CASSFGGGANQPQHF | TGTGCCAGCAGCTTCGGGGGGGGTGCAAATCAGCCCCAGCATTTT
NA | TRBJ2-6 | 16 | TRBV27 | NA | CASLPWASSGANVLTF | TGTGCCAGCCTACCATGGGCGAGCTCTGGGGCCAACGTCCTGACTTTC
NA | TRBJ2-3 | 14 | TRBV6-5 | TRBD1 | CASSYSGQRDTQYF | TGTGCCAGCAGTTACTCGGGACAGCGAGATACGCAGTATTTT